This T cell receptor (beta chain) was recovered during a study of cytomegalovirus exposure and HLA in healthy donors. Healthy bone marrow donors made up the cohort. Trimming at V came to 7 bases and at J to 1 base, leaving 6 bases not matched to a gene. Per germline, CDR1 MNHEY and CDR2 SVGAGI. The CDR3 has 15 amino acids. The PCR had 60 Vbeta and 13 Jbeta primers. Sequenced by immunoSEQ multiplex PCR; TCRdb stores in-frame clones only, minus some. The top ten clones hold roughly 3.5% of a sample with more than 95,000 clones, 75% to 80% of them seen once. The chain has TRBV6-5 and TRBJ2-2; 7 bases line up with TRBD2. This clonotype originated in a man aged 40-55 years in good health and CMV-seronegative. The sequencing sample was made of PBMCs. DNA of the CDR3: TGTGCCAGCACCCCGGGGGGATGGAACACCGGGGAGCTGTTTTTT. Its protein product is CASTPGGWNTGELFF.